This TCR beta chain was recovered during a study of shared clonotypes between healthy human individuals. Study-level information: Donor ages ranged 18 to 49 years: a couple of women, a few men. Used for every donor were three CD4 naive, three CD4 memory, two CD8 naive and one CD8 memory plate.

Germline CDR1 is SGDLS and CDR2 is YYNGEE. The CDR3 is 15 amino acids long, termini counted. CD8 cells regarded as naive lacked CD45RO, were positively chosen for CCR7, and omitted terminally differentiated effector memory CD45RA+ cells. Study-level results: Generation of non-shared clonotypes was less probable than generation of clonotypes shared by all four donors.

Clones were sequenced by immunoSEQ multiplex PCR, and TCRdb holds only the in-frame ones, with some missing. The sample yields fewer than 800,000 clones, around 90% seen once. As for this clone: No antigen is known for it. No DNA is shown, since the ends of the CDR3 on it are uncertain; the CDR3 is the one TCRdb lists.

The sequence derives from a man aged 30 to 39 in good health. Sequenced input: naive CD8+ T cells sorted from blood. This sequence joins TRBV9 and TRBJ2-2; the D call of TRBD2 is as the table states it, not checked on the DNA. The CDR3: CASTFGSSNAGELFF.